The 20 T cell receptor beta chains given below trace back to one sample, sequenced in a study of graft-versus-host responses after intestinal transplantation. Some clones are missing from TCRdb's copy, which holds only in-frame ones; the method was immunoSEQ multiplex PCR. Of roughly 12,000 clones listed, over 70% are singletons. The sequences come from PBMCs, collected approximately 120 days after transplant. Receptors originate from a human patient who received an intestinal transplant, so some T cells may come from the graft donor.

This clone is a singleton in its sample. The chain is built from TRBV9 and TRBJ2-1, with unresolved D. Per the germline V gene, CDR1 is SGDLS and CDR2 is YYNGEE. V lost 0 bases, J lost 6 bases, and 7 bases lay in between. The CDR3 has 13 amino acids. This chain's CDR3 is CASSVGTGNEQFF. CDR3 DNA sequence: TGTGCCAGCAGCGTAGGGACGGGCAATGAGCAGTTCTTC.

V is TRBV27 and J is TRBJ2-1; TRBD2 matches 11 bases. This CDR3 is 15 amino acids long. Germline CDR1 MNHEY, CDR2 SMNVEV (reference sequence). Trimming at V came to 9 bases and at J to 4 bases, leaving 8 bases not matched to a gene. CDR3 amino acids: CASSVAGGGYNEQFF. The CDR3 nucleotides read TGTGCCAGTTCTGTAGCGGGAGGGGGATACAATGAGCAGTTCTTC.

The chain joins TRBV7-8 to TRBJ2-1, with 8 bases matching TRBD2. CDR1 SGHVS and CDR2 FQNEAQ come from the germline V gene. V lost 4 bases, J lost 2 bases, and 7 bases stayed unmatched. The CDR3 totals 16 residues. The chain's CDR3 is CASSSSTGGPYNEQFF. The CDR3 DNA reads as TGTGCCAGCAGCTCCTCAACGGGAGGGCCCTACAATGAGCAGTTCTTC.

This sequence joins TRBV19 and TRBJ1-5; D unresolved. The V gene lost 2 bases and the J gene lost 7 bases, with 15 bases spanning the gap. There are 15 residues in the CDR3. CDR1 LNHDA and CDR2 SQIVND come from the germline V gene (reference sequence). The CDR3 nucleotides are TGTGCCAGTAGTATACTTACGGAGGGAAAACAGCCCCAGCATTTT. This codes for CASSILTEGKQPQHF.

The V call is TRBV28, the J call TRBJ2-7; D is unresolved. Looked up from germline, CDR1 is MDHEN and CDR2 is SYDVKM. The CDR3 sequence is 14 residues long. Trimming left V 5 bases short and J 3 bases short, with 14 bases between. CDR3 in amino acids: CASSGTGRNYEQYF. The CDR3 DNA sequence: TGTGCCAGCAGTGGAACCGGACGGAACTACGAGCAGTACTTC.

V and J are TRBV9 and TRBJ2-6; D possibly corresponds to TRBD1 (5 bases). The germline V gene encodes CDR1 SGDLS and CDR2 YYNGEE. Deletions cut 0 bases from V and 0 bases from J, with 13 bases between. There are 18 residues in the CDR3. DNA of the CDR3: TGTGCCAGCAGCGTAGGGGGCAGGGCATACTCTGGGGCCAACGTCCTGACTTTC. This sequence encodes CASSVGGRAYSGANVLTF.

The chain recombines TRBV6-1 with TRBJ1-5; D is unresolved. The CDR3 contains 16 residues. V was shortened by 2 bases and J by 0 bases, with 11 bases between the two germline ends. Germline V gene data show CDR1 as MNHNS and CDR2 as SASEGT. CDR3 in amino acids: CASSELGRYSNQPQHF. The DNA of the CDR3 is TGTGCCAGCAGTGAACTCGGACGGTATAGCAATCAGCCCCAGCATTTT.

The rearrangement links TRBV6-5 to TRBJ2-5; D is possibly TRBD2 (6 bases). Germline loops: CDR1 MNHEY, CDR2 SVGAGI. With 2 bases removed from V and 7 bases from J, the gap between germline ends came to 14 bases. The CDR3 consists of 14 residues. The CDR3 is CASSYPGVEGTQYF. The CDR3 DNA reads as TGTGCCAGCAGTTACCCGGGGGTAGAAGGGACCCAGTACTTC.

The chain has TRBV9 and TRBJ2-7, with D tentatively TRBD1 or TRBD2 (7 bases each). Germline loops: CDR1 SGDLS, CDR2 YYNGEE. The V gene lost 4 bases and the J gene lost 7 bases, with 18 bases spanning the gap. This CDR3 is 14 amino acids long. The CDR3, as DNA: TGTGCCAGCAGCCCCGGGGAGGGGGCTTTGGAGCAGTACTTC. Translated: CASSPGEGALEQYF.

There are a few counts of this clone. The chain carries TRBV19 and TRBJ2-7; 7 bases align to TRBD1. Germline assignment: CDR1 LNHDA and CDR2 SQIVND (reference sequence). The ends lost 5 bases at V and 3 bases at J; junction bases unmatched: 7. CDR3 length: 14 residues. CDR3 nucleotide sequence: TGTGCCAGTAGTGAGGGCAGGGGGAACTACGAGCAGTACTTC. Encoded protein: CASSEGRGNYEQYF.

This chain links TRBV23-1 with TRBJ1-2, with D maybe TRBD1 (6 bases). TRBV23-1 is identified as an open reading frame with a role that is uncertain. The CDR3 runs 12 residues. V dropped 8 bases and J dropped 4 bases, with 11 bases sitting between them. The DNA of the CDR3 is TGCGCCAGCGGGGGGCTAATCTATGGCTACACCTTC. This sequence encodes CASGGLIYGYTF.

The chain recombines TRBV7-2 with TRBJ2-7, with D perhaps given as TRBD1 or TRBD2 (5 bases each). The length of the CDR3 is 16 residues. Germline V gives CDR1 SGHTA, CDR2 FQGNSA. V lost 3 bases and J lost 3, with 18 bases in between. CDR3 bases: TGTGCCAGCAGCTTTAGTGGCCGGGACCGATTCTACGAGCAGTACTTC. Its translation: CASSFSGRDRFYEQYF.

The CDR3 sequence: CASSLLPPPYEQYF. DNA of the CDR3: TGTGCCAGCAGCTTACTTCCTCCACCTTACGAGCAGTACTTC. This chain links TRBV11-1 with TRBJ2-7; D is ambiguous. Germline V gene data show CDR1 as SGHAT and CDR2 as FQDESV (reference sequence). V lost 2 bases to trimming and J lost 4 bases, with 12 bases between them. The CDR3 sequence is 14 residues long.

Only a few counts were recorded for this clone. The sample carries other DNA sequences with the same CDR3. The chain recombines TRBV6-1 with TRBJ2-3; 14 nucleotides match TRBD2. Germline assignment: CDR1 MNHNS and CDR2 SASEGT. The trim removed 4 bases at V and 4 bases at J, leaving 1 base unmatched. The CDR3 totals 15 residues. Here the CDR3 reads CASSGLAGGPDTQYF. The CDR3 DNA reads TGTGCCAGCAGTGGACTAGCGGGAGGGCCAGATACGCAGTATTTT.

This chain links TRBV2 with TRBJ1-1; D not certain. The V end lost 6 bases, the J end lost 1 base, and 9 bases lay between the germline ends. Per the germline V gene, CDR1 is SNHLY and CDR2 is FYNNEI. The CDR3 loop spans 13 amino acids. CDR3 in amino acids: CASSPGPNTEAFF. CDR3 coding DNA: TGTGCCAGCAGCCCCGGGCCGAACACTGAAGCTTTCTTT.

The chain carries TRBV23-1 and TRBJ2-3; weak D call: TRBD1 (6 bases). TRBV23-1 is assigned to the ORF class and has an uncertain function. CDR3 length equals 13 residues. Trimming removed 2 bases from V and 4 bases from J, with 7 bases in between. The CDR3 DNA reads TGCGCCAGCAGTCAAGCAGGGGCAGATACGCAGTATTTT. This translates into CASSQAGADTQYF.

This clone was picked up one time. The chain carries TRBV7-9 and TRBJ2-1, with D tentatively TRBD2 (5 bases). Germline CDR1 reads SEHNR; CDR2 reads FQNEAQ (reference sequence). The CDR3 has 15 amino acids. Trimming pared 5 bases from V and 6 bases from J, leaving 17 bases between. CDR3: CASSPRWGVGNEQFF. The CDR3 bases are TGTGCCAGCAGCCCCCGGTGGGGAGTGGGCAATGAGCAGTTCTTC.

This rearrangement joins TRBV2 to TRBJ2-7; D perhaps matches TRBD2 (6 bases). The CDR3 has 15 residues. Germline V lookup: CDR1 SNHLY, CDR2 FYNNEI. V lost 6 bases, J lost 3 bases, and 18 bases lay in between. The CDR3 here is CASRTVGGVDYEQYF. CDR3 in DNA: TGTGCCAGCAGAACTGTGGGCGGGGTGGACTACGAGCAGTACTTC.

This clone occurred once. J is TRBJ1-3 and V is TRBV11-2, with TRBD1 matching over 8 bases. Germline trimming cut 4 bases from V and 0 bases from J; bases unmatched to any gene: 5. CDR1 is SGHAT, CDR2 FQNNGV, per germline. The CDR3 is 16 residues long. Here the CDR3 DNA reads TGTGCCAGCAGCTCCCGGACAGGGAACTCTGGAAACACCATATATTTT. This codes for CASSSRTGNSGNTIYF.

In this sample, this clone turned up once. J is TRBJ2-1 and V is TRBV6-1; 7 bases are shared with TRBD2. The V segment lost 4 bases and the J segment 3 bases; nucleotides outside the gene matches: 9. Per germline, CDR1 MNHNS and CDR2 SASEGT. The CDR3 is 16 residues long. Written as DNA, the CDR3 is TGTGCCAGCAGTGGAGGCGGGGGTACAGTCTACAATGAGCAGTTCTTC. It translates to CASSGGGGTVYNEQFF.